Listed below are T cell receptor beta chains from one sample, sequenced in a study of cytomegalovirus exposure and HLA in healthy donors. Sequencing used immunoSEQ multiplex PCR; TCRdb keeps in-frame clones, though not all of them. The profile shows roughly 61,000 clones, about 90% of them singletons. Sequenced input: PBMCs. Receptor source: a man aged 25 to 40 in good health and CMV-seropositive. The CDR3 runs from the conserved cysteine through the conserved F or W. The D gene is left open where the match is weak. Size is stated for part of the rows, as once, few or many counts, or as a class when the clone is expanded.

j_call clone_size d_call v_call cdr3_aa cdr3_nt
TRBJ1-3 - - TRBV18 CASSPSRDTLNTIYF TGTGCCAGCTCACCAAGCAGGGATACTTTAAACACCATATATTTT
TRBJ2-1 - TRBD2 TRBV2 CASRRETSGTNEQFF TGTGCCAGCAGGAGGGAAACTAGCGGGACCAATGAGCAGTTCTTC
TRBJ1-2 few TRBD1 TRBV6-6 CASTDTGGGYTF TGTGCCAGCACCGACACAGGGGGCGGCTACACCTTC
TRBJ2-2 - TRBD2 TRBV5-6 CASSLIGSGRYTGELFF TGTGCCAGCAGCTTGATAGGGAGCGGGAGATACACCGGGGAGCTGTTTTTT
TRBJ2-4 - - TRBV12-2 CASRLGVLRLLAKNIQYF TGTGCAAGTCGCCTAGGGGTCTTGAGGCTTCTAGCCAAAAACATTCAGTACTTC
TRBJ2-7 few TRBD1 TRBV4-3 CASSQSGTGDYEQYF TGCGCCAGCAGCCAGTCCGGGACAGGGGATTACGAGCAGTACTTC
TRBJ2-7 - TRBD2 TRBV28 CASRRTLAGVLYEQYF TGTGCCAGCAGGAGGACTCTAGCGGGAGTGCTCTACGAGCAGTACTTC
TRBJ2-7 - - TRBV5-4 CASSLAWGSIYEQYF TGTGCCAGCAGCTTGGCTTGGGGCAGCATCTACGAGCAGTACTTC
TRBJ1-2 - - TRBV6-5 CASTYRSGFYGYTF TGTGCCAGCACCTATCGATCAGGCTTCTATGGCTACACCTTC
TRBJ2-2 - TRBD2 TRBV5-4 CASSLAGGGRTGELFF TGTGCCAGCAGCTTGGCTGGGGGAGGGCGAACCGGGGAGCTGTTTTTT
TRBJ1-1 - TRBD1 TRBV5-1 CASSSKTGMNTEAFF TGCGCCAGCAGCTCGAAGACAGGGATGAACACTGAAGCTTTCTTT
TRBJ2-3 - TRBD2 TRBV7-9 CASSLGAGQTDTQYF TGTGCCAGCAGCTTAGGAGCGGGGCAGACAGATACGCAGTATTTT
TRBJ1-5 - - TRBV7-8 CASSLDRVFQPQHF TGTGCCAGCAGCTTAGACAGGGTTTTTCAGCCCCAGCATTTT
TRBJ2-3 - TRBD2 TRBV5-8 CASSLGGLAGVTDTQYF TGTGCCAGCAGCTTGGGGGGACTAGCGGGAGTCACAGATACGCAGTATTTT
TRBJ2-5 - - TRBV25-1 CASSGADYQETQYF TGTGCCAGCAGTGGGGCGGACTACCAAGAGACCCAGTACTTC
TRBJ2-4 once - TRBV1 CTSSQDYGRGQNIQYF TGCACCAGCAGCCAAGATTACGGGAGAGGTCAAAACATTCAGTACTTC
TRBJ2-2 - TRBD1 TRBV13 CASSLRAGGTGELFF TGTGCCAGCAGCTTACGGGCAGGGGGCACCGGGGAGCTGTTTTTT
TRBJ1-1 - - TRBV29-1 CSVGPDRNTEAFF TGCAGCGTTGGCCCGGACAGGAACACTGAAGCTTTCTTT
TRBJ2-2 - TRBD2 TRBV4-2 CASSRSGLGGSNGELFF TGTGCCAGCAGCCGGTCGGGACTAGGGGGATCGAACGGGGAGCTGTTTTTT
TRBJ2-7 once TRBD1 TRBV11-3 CASRASTGAYEQYF TGTGCCAGCAGAGCGTCGACAGGGGCCTACGAGCAGTACTTC
TRBJ1-2 - - TRBV10-3 CAINGQLNYGYTF TGTGCCATCAATGGACAGCTTAACTATGGCTACACCTTC
TRBJ1-2 - TRBD1 TRBV28 CASSLRSGGAYGYTF TGTGCCAGCAGTTTAAGGTCAGGGGGCGCGTATGGCTACACCTTC
TRBJ2-7 - TRBD2 TRBV2 CASSLTSGLAYEQYF TGTGCCAGCAGTCTTACTAGCGGCCTCGCCTACGAGCAGTACTTC
TRBJ2-2 - - TRBV30 CASRTSNTGELFF TGTGCCTCAAGGACTTCGAACACCGGGGAGCTGTTTTTT
TRBJ2-7 - - TRBV19 CASSIAGQGYYEQYF TGTGCCAGTAGTATAGCGGGACAAGGCTACTACGAGCAGTACTTC
TRBJ2-3 - - TRBV28 CASSAAQVTDTQYF TGTGCCAGCAGTGCTGCACAGGTGACAGATACGCAGTATTTT
TRBJ1-1 - - TRBV2 CASAETRVNTEAFF TGTGCCAGCGCAGAAACGCGGGTGAACACTGAAGCTTTCTTT
TRBJ2-1 - - TRBV5-1 CASSLYLNNEQFF TGCGCCAGCAGCTTGTACTTGAACAATGAGCAGTTCTTC
TRBJ1-2 - TRBD1 TRBV18 CASSRDREGYGYTF TGTGCCAGCTCCCGGGACAGGGAGGGCTATGGCTACACCTTC
TRBJ2-3 - TRBD2 TRBV28 CASSLSPGTSRDTQYF TGTGCCAGCAGTCTCTCCCCGGGGACTAGTAGAGATACGCAGTATTTT
TRBJ2-5 - TRBD2 TRBV19 CASRLAGGETQYF TGTGCCAGCAGACTAGCGGGAGGGGAGACCCAGTACTTC